This T cell receptor beta chain derives from a study of blood T cell repertoires in COVID-19. Study in general: Acute-phase and convalescent COVID-19 samples originated in the United States, Italy and Spain.

TCRdb's copy holds only in-frame clones and misses some; the assay was immunoSEQ multiplex PCR. The sample records approximately 120,000 clones, around four fifths being singletons. V dropped 0 bases and J dropped 11 bases, with 17 bases sitting between them. Germline CDR1 reads SGHDT; CDR2 reads YYEEEE. CDR3 length: 14 amino acids. Input material: peripheral blood. The chain carries TRBV5-6 and TRBJ2-5; no definite D call. The receptor's source is a man in his 60s with acute or convalescent COVID-19. The CDR3 coding sequence is TGTGCCAGCAGCTTGGTTGACGGGTCCTCGAATCAGTACTTC. Translating gives CASSLVDGSSNQYF.